The 22 T cell receptor beta chains below all came from one sample that was sequenced in a study of blood T cell repertoires in COVID-19. Assay used: immunoSEQ multiplex PCR; TCRdb lists only in-frame clones, some missing. In the table there are about 52,000 clones, less than 95% of which are singletons. Sequenced: peripheral blood. These receptors originate from a human donor in a cohort sampled during active COVID-19.

This sequence joins TRBV2 and TRBJ1-5, with D perhaps matching TRBD1 (5 bases). This CDR3 contains 14 residues. Germline assignment: CDR1 SNHLY and CDR2 FYNNEI. V was shortened by 8 bases and J by 2 bases, with 13 bases between the two germline ends. This chain's CDR3 is CASHRGGGNQPQHF. CDR3 in DNA: TGTGCCAGCCATAGGGGAGGGGGCAATCAGCCCCAGCATTTT.

V and J are TRBV10-2 and TRBJ2-7; D is unresolved. V shed 3 bases and J shed 0 bases, with 3 bases lying between them. Germline CDR1 reads WSHSY; CDR2 reads SAAADI. CDR3 length: 12 residues. CDR3 sequence reads: CASSDVSYEQYF. The DNA for the CDR3 is TGCGCCAGCAGTGACGTCTCCTACGAGCAGTACTTC.

The V call is TRBV27, the J call TRBJ2-7, with a weak D call TRBD2 (5 bases). Germline V lookup: CDR1 MNHEY, CDR2 SMNVEV (reference sequence). The CDR3 runs 14 residues. The ends were cut back, 5 bases at V and 1 base at J, with 12 bases in the middle. The CDR3 DNA follows: TGTGCCAGCAGTCTCGGACTGGGGTCCTACGAGCAGTACTTC. Protein product: CASSLGLGSYEQYF.

This chain connects TRBV9 to TRBJ2-3; tentatively, D is TRBD2 (6 bases). The CDR3 has 14 residues. Germline assignment: CDR1 SGDLS and CDR2 YYNGEE. With 2 bases removed from V and 5 bases from J, the gap between germline ends came to 12 bases. The CDR3 protein is CASSVEVEGDTQYF. DNA of the CDR3: TGTGCCAGCAGCGTGGAGGTGGAGGGAGATACGCAGTATTTT. The full variable domain, with the rest looked up from reference TRBV9 and TRBJ2-3, is DSGVTQTPKHLITATGQRVTLRCSPRSGDLSVYWYQQSLDQGLQFLIQYYNGEERAKGNILERFSAQQFPDLHSELNLSSLELGDSALYFCASSVEVEGDTQYFGPGTRLTVL.

V gene TRBV11-2 combines with J gene TRBJ2-7, with TRBD2 identical over 13 bases. The V segment lost 2 bases and the J segment 0 bases; nucleotides outside the gene matches: 4. The CDR3 is 17 amino acids. Germline loops: CDR1 SGHAT, CDR2 FQNNGV. Here the CDR3 reads CASSLSTSGRGSYEQYF. For the CDR3, the DNA is TGTGCCAGCAGCTTAAGTACTAGCGGGAGGGGCTCCTACGAGCAGTACTTC.

The rearrangement links TRBV3-1 (or the pseudogene TRBV3-2) to TRBJ2-7, with D tentatively TRBD2 (6 bases). This CDR3 region has 15 residues. Trimming left V 2 bases short and J 0 bases short, with 11 bases between. From germline, CDR1 is LGHDT and CDR2 YNNKEL (reference sequence). The CDR3 DNA is TGTGCCAGCAGCCAATTTGCGGGACGCTCCTACGAGCAGTACTTC. Its protein product is CASSQFAGRSYEQYF.

The V and J genes are TRBV5-1 and TRBJ2-7; 13 bases align to TRBD2. The germline gives CDR1 SGHRS, CDR2 YFSETQ. The CDR3 runs to 16 residues. After removal of 4 bases from V and 2 bases from J, the junction contained 6 bases not matched to a gene. The CDR3: CASSRAGLAGAYEQYF. In DNA, the CDR3 is TGCGCCAGCAGCCGAGCCGGACTAGCGGGGGCCTACGAGCAGTACTTC.

V is TRBV3-1 (or the pseudogene TRBV3-2) and J is TRBJ2-1, with TRBD1 as a possible D gene (6 bases). This CDR3 spans 12 amino acids. Germline V gene lookup returns CDR1 LGHDT and CDR2 YNNKEL (reference sequence). With 4 bases removed from V and 8 bases from J, the gap between germline ends came to 9 bases. CDR3 amino acids: CASSLNRDEQFF. The CDR3 DNA reads TGTGCCAGCAGCCTGAACAGGGATGAGCAGTTCTTC.

The J gene is TRBJ2-7, the V gene TRBV9; 11 bases are a match to TRBD2. The CDR3 extends over 15 amino acids. CDR1 SGDLS and CDR2 YYNGEE come from the germline V gene. The J segment lost 4 bases and the V segment lost 3 bases, leaving 6 bases of the junction unmatched. Written as DNA, the CDR3 is TGTGCCAGCAGCGAGGGGACTAGCGGACGATACGAGCAGTACTTC. Its protein is CASSEGTSGRYEQYF.

The chain is built from TRBV27 and TRBJ1-5; D is uncertain. V lost 2 bases, J lost 5 bases, and 7 bases lay in between. The CDR3 runs 13 residues. Germline V CDR1 and CDR2: MNHEY, SMNVEV (reference sequence). The CDR3 loop is CASSLTRDQPQHF. As DNA, the CDR3 is TGTGCCAGCAGTTTAACCCGGGATCAGCCCCAGCATTTT.

The J gene is TRBJ2-5, the V gene TRBV6-5; 7 nucleotides line up with TRBD2. Germline lookup yields CDR1 MNHEY and CDR2 SVGAGI. Trimming removed 6 bases from V and 5 bases from J; junction bases left unmatched: 12. There are 15 residues in the CDR3. The CDR3 reads CASSRGTLGGETQYF. CDR3 sequence (DNA): TGTGCCAGCAGCCGCGGGACTCTCGGGGGGGAGACCCAGTACTTC.

The J gene is TRBJ2-3, the V gene TRBV4-2, with 10 nucleotides matching TRBD2. The CDR3 sequence is 16 residues long. The J segment lost 3 bases and the V segment lost 4 bases, leaving 7 bases of the junction unmatched. Germline V CDR1 and CDR2: LGHNA, YNFKEQ. DNA for the CDR3: TGTGCCAGCAGCCTAGGGACTAGCGACGTAACAGATACGCAGTATTTT. It codes for CASSLGTSDVTDTQYF.

CDR3 sequence reads: CASTKRTGRQPQHF. Written as DNA, the CDR3 is TGTGCCAGTACCAAAAGGACAGGCCGACAGCCCCAGCATTTT. This sequence joins TRBV19 and TRBJ1-5; 7 bases match TRBD1. Per the germline V gene, CDR1 is LNHDA and CDR2 is SQIVND (reference sequence). There are 14 residues in the CDR3. The ends lost 7 bases at V and 7 bases at J; junction bases unmatched: 10.

This clone showed up just a few times. The CDR3: CASSLYRSSYNEQFF. CDR3 DNA: TGTGCCAGCAGCTTGTACAGGAGCTCCTACAATGAGCAGTTCTTC. The chain joins TRBV5-8 to TRBJ2-1, with a weak D call TRBD1 (5 bases). This CDR3 spans 15 amino acids. V was shortened by 1 base and J by 0 bases, with 8 bases between the two germline ends. Germline V gene data show CDR1 as SGHTS and CDR2 as YDEGEE.

This chain links TRBV19 with TRBJ2-3; 7 nucleotides match TRBD1. V lost 5 bases and J lost 4; bases outside the gene matches: 6. Germline V lookup: CDR1 LNHDA, CDR2 SQIVND (reference sequence). The CDR3 totals 14 residues. The CDR3 nucleotides read TGTGCCAGTAGTCTGGAAGACAGGGCAGATACGCAGTATTTT. Its translation is CASSLEDRADTQYF.

The gene calls are TRBV29-1 and TRBJ1-1; 10 bases map to TRBD1. The V gene's germline CDR1 is SQVTM and CDR2 ANQGSEA. The V and J ends lost 8 bases and 6 bases, in that order; junction bases with no gene match: 12. The CDR3 runs to 14 residues. CDR3 region: CSTTGQGLWSEAFF. The CDR3 DNA follows: TGCAGCACGACGGGACAGGGGTTGTGGTCTGAAGCTTTCTTT.

The chain couples TRBV28 to TRBJ1-3, with 7 bases fitting TRBD1. The CDR3 loop spans 13 amino acids. Trimming cost V 5 bases and J 8 bases; bases outside gene matches: 6. CDR1 MDHEN and CDR2 SYDVKM come from the germline V gene. CDR3 amino acids: CASSRGGQDTIYF. The CDR3, as DNA: TGTGCCAGCAGTCGAGGGGGCCAGGACACCATATATTTT.

J is TRBJ2-5 and V is TRBV11-2; 9 nucleotides agree with TRBD2. Germline lookup yields CDR1 SGHAT and CDR2 FQNNGV. The CDR3 is 16 residues long. With 2 bases clipped from V and 4 bases from J, the junction kept 8 bases outside the gene matches. Here the CDR3 reads CASSLIPSGKGETQYF. In nucleotides, the CDR3 is TGTGCCAGCAGCTTAATCCCTAGCGGGAAGGGAGAGACCCAGTACTTC.

The chain is built from TRBV5-1 and TRBJ2-7, with 9 bases lining up with TRBD1. The germline V gene encodes CDR1 SGHRS and CDR2 YFSETQ. The trim removed 7 bases at V and 4 bases at J, leaving 9 bases unmatched. The CDR3 runs 14 residues. CDR3: CASSKTGGDYEQYF. For the CDR3, the DNA is TGCGCCAGCTCCAAGACAGGGGGAGATTACGAGCAGTACTTC.

The rearrangement links TRBV3-1 (or the pseudogene TRBV3-2) to TRBJ2-7; 11 bases fit TRBD2. Germline lookup yields CDR1 LGHDT and CDR2 YNNKEL (reference sequence). The J segment lost 4 bases and the V segment lost 0 bases, leaving 5 bases of the junction unmatched. The CDR3 length is 16 residues. CDR3 amino acids: CASSQEAASGRYEQYF. CDR3 DNA sequence: TGTGCCAGCAGCCAAGAAGCTGCTAGCGGGAGGTACGAGCAGTACTTC.

This clone was recorded a few times. This chain links TRBV5-5 with TRBJ1-3; 9 nucleotides match TRBD1. Per the germline V gene, CDR1 is SGHKS and CDR2 is YYEKEE (reference sequence). The length of the CDR3 is 15 residues. V dropped 7 bases and J dropped 7; count of bases not matched to a gene: 12. The CDR3 region has the DNA TGTGCCAGCGGGAAAACAGGGGGCGCCGCGAACACCATATATTTT. Protein sequence: CASGKTGGAANTIYF.

DNA for the CDR3: TGTGCCAGCAGCCAAGAACAGGGGAACTATGGCTACACCTTC. It yields the protein CASSQEQGNYGYTF. This chain joins TRBV4-2 and TRBJ1-2; 7 bases line up with TRBD1. The CDR3 totals 14 residues. J was trimmed by 2 bases and V by 0 bases; bases with no gene match: 0. Germline V gene lookup returns CDR1 LGHNA and CDR2 YNFKEQ.